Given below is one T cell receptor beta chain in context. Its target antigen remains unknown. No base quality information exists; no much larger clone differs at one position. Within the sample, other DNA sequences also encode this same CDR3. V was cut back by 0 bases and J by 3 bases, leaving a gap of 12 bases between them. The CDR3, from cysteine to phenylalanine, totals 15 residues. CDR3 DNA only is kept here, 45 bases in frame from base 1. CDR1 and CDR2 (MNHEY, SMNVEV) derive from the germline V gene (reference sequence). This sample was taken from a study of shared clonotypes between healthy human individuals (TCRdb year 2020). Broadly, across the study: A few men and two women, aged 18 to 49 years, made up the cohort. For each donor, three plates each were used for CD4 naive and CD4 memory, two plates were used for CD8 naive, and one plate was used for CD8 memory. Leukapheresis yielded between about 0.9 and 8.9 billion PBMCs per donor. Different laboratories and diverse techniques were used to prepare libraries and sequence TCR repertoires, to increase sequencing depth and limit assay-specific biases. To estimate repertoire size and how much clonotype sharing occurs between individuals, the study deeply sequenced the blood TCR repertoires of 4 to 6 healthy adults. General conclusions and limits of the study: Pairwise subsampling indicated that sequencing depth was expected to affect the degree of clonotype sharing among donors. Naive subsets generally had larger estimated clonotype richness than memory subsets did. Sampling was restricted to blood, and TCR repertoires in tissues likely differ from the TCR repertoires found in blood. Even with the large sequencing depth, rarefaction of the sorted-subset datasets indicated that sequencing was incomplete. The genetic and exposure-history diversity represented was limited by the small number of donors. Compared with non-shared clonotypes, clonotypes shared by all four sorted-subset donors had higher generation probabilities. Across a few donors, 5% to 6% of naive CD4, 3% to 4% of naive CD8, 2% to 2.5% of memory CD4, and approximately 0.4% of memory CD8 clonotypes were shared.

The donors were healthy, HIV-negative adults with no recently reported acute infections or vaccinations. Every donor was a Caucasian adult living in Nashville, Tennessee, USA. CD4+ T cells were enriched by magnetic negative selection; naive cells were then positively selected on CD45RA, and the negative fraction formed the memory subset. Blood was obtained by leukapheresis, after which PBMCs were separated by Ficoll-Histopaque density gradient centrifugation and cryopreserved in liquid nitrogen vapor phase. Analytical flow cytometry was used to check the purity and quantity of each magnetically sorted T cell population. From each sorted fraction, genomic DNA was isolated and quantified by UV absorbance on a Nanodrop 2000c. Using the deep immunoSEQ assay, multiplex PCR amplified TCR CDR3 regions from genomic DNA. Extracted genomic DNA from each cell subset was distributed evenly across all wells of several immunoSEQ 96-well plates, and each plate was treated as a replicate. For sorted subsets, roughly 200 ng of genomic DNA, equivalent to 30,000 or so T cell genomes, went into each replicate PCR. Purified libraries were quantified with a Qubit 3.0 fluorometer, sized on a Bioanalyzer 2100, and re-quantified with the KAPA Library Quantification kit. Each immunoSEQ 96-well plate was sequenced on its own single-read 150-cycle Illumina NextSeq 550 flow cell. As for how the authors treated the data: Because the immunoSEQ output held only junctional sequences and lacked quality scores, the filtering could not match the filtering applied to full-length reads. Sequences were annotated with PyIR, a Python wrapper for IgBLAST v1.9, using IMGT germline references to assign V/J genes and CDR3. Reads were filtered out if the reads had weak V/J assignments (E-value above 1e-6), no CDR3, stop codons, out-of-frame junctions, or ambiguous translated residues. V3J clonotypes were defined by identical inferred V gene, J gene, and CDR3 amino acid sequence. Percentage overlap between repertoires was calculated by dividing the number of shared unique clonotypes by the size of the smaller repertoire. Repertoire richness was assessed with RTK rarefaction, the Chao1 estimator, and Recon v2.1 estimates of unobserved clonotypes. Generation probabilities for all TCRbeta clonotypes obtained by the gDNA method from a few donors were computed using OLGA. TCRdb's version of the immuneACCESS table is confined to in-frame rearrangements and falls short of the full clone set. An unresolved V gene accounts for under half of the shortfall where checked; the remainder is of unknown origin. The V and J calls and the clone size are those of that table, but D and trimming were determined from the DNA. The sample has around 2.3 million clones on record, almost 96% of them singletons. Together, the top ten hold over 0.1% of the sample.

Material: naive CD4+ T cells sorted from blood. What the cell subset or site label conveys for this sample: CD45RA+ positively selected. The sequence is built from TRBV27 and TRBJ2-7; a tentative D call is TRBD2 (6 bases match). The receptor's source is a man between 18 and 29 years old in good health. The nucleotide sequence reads TGTGCCAGCAGTTTATCTCCCCAGGGAGGCTACGAGCAGTACTTC. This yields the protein CASSLSPQGGYEQYF.